A single sample gave rise to the 3 T cell receptor beta chains below, sequenced in a study of PD-1 blockade in classical Hodgkin lymphoma. Generated by immunoSEQ multiplex PCR, the TCRdb table keeps only in-frame clones and is missing some. The sample lists 5,200 or so clones, roughly 65% occurring once. As to time point: cycle 4 day 1 (C4D1), after less than seven weeks of nivolumab. Autologous stem cell transplantation was followed by relapse in every patient, and brentuximab vedotin exposure varied. By magnetic negative selection, CD8+ T cells were isolated from the thawed PBMCs. Specimen: CD8+ T cells from blood, collected before the fourth cycle of nivolumab. The receptor set was obtained from a human donor with classical Hodgkin lymphoma.

As concerns this clone: The same CDR3 also results from other DNA sequences found in this sample. The chain has TRBV7-9 and TRBJ2-1, with D perhaps TRBD1 (5 bases). The CDR3 spans 12 residues. Germline V gives CDR1 SEHNR, CDR2 FQNEAQ (reference sequence). V was trimmed by 6 bases and J by 10 bases, leaving 13 bases between them. CDR3 bases: TGTGCCAGCAGTTCCGACAACAGGGAGCAGTTCTTC. Encoded protein: CASSSDNREQFF.

V gene TRBV4-1 combines with J gene TRBJ2-7, with 7 bases lining up with TRBD1. The CDR3 is made up of 14 amino acids. The V segment lost 3 bases and the J segment 2 bases; nucleotides outside the gene matches: 4. Germline CDR1 reads MGHRA; CDR2 reads YSYEKL. The CDR3 is CASSHEQGTYEQYF. DNA of the CDR3: TGCGCCAGCAGCCACGAACAGGGGACCTACGAGCAGTACTTC.

The chain couples TRBV15 to TRBJ1-5; D remains unclear. V lost 0 bases and J lost 7, with 13 bases in between. The CDR3 is 15 amino acids. The V gene's germline CDR1 is LNHNV and CDR2 YYDKDF (reference sequence). The CDR3 loop is CATSREYGVGQPQHF. In DNA form, the CDR3 reads TGTGCCACCAGCAGAGAATATGGGGTCGGGCAGCCCCAGCATTTT. The entire variable domain, with the rest obtained from reference TRBV15 and TRBJ1-5, is as follows: DAMVIQNPRYQVTQFGKPVTLSCSQTLNHNVMYWYQQKSSQAPKLLFHYYDKDFNNEADTPDNFQSRRPNTSFCFLDIRSPGLGDTAMYLCATSREYGVGQPQHFGDGTRLSIL.